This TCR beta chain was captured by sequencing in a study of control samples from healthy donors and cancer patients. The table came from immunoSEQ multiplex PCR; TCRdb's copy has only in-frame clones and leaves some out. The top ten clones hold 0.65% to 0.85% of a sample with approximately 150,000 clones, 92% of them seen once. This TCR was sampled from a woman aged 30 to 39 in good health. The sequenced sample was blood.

The CDR3 coding sequence is TGTGCCAGTAGTAGGGAGGGGGTAGGAATCGGGAACACTGAAGCTTTCTTT. Translating it yields CASSREGVGIGNTEAFF. The V gene is TRBV19, the J gene TRBJ1-1, with D perhaps matching TRBD1 (6 bases). The germline V gene encodes CDR1 LNHDA and CDR2 SQIVND (reference sequence). The CDR3 is 17 residues long. Trimming took 4 bases from V and 1 from J, leaving 19 bases between them. Supplemented by reference TRBV19 and TRBJ1-1, the full variable domain reads DGGITQSPKYLFRKEGQNVTLSCEQNLNHDAMYWYRQDPGQGLRLIYYSQIVNDFQKGDIAEGYSVSREKKESFPLTVTSAQKNPTAFYLCASSREGVGIGNTEAFFGQGTRLTVV.